This TCR beta chain was documented in a study of cytomegalovirus exposure and HLA in healthy donors. 13 Jbeta primers and 60 Vbeta primers were used for the PCR. This table comes from immunoSEQ multiplex PCR, and its TCRdb copy is limited to in-frame clones, with some not included. The data hold some 130,000 clones, with 79% observed a single time. Turning to this clone: Its antigen remains unknown. The germline gene is not matched at one end of the junction; a read error may be the cause. The same CDR3 arises from other DNA sequences in this sample as well.

Overall study results and limits: TCR beta chains numbering more than 150 were designated cytomegalovirus-associated. Productive rates of about 87% or about 30% were seen for most TCR beta V segments in an earlier analysis. Later analysis identified a missense DCLRE1C variant that was linked to TCR beta V- and J-gene trimming.

This TCR came from a man aged 35-49 years in good health and CMV-seropositive. The material sequenced was PBMCs.

The CDR3 bases are TGTGCCAGCAGTGAAATATGGACAGGGACAGAAGGGGGCTACACTTTC. It yields the protein CASSEIWTGTEGGYTF. The V call is TRBV25-1, the J call TRBJ1-2; TRBD1 matches 8 bases. There are 16 residues in the CDR3. Germline V CDR1 and CDR2: MGHDK, SYGVNS.